The 27 T cell receptor beta chains listed next were all sequenced from one sample in a study of blood T cell repertoires in COVID-19. The protocol was immunoSEQ multiplex PCR, while the TCRdb copy is restricted to in-frame clones and leaves out a portion. The sample has more than 300,000 clones, approximately 90% seen once. Sample: PBMCs or T cells enriched from blood (not recorded which). These receptors originate from a woman younger than 30 who had recovered from COVID-19.

This rearrangement joins TRBV29-1 to TRBJ1-1; D possibly corresponds to TRBD1 (6 bases). The CDR3 totals 14 residues. Trimming took 6 bases from V and 2 from J, leaving 16 bases between them. Per germline, CDR1 SQVTM and CDR2 ANQGSEA. In DNA form, the CDR3 reads TGCAGCGTCCAGAGACAGGCCCTTAACACTGAAGCTTTCTTT. It yields the protein CSVQRQALNTEAFF.

V usage is TRBV11-1 and J usage is TRBJ2-1, with D perhaps TRBD2 (5 bases). CDR1 and CDR2 from the germline V gene are SGHAT and FQDESV (reference sequence). Trimming took 5 bases from V and 5 from J, leaving 16 bases between them. This CDR3 has 15 residues. The CDR3 DNA sequence: TGTGCCAGCAGCCGTAGAGGGATTATGGACAATGAGCAGTTCTTC. It translates to CASSRRGIMDNEQFF. Variable domain in full (rest from reference TRBV11-1 and TRBJ2-1): EAEVAQSPRYKITEKSQAVAFWCDPISGHATLYWYRQILGQGPELLVQFQDESVVDDSQLPKDRFSAERLKGVDSTLKIQPAELGDSAMYLCASSRRGIMDNEQFFGPGTRLTVL.

V usage is TRBV9 and J usage is TRBJ2-5, with TRBD2 identical over 8 bases. From germline, CDR1 is SGDLS and CDR2 YYNGEE. The CDR3 spans 13 residues. With 0 bases clipped from V and 7 bases from J, the junction kept 2 bases outside the gene matches. The CDR3 sequence is CASSVAGGRTQYF. For the CDR3, the DNA is TGTGCCAGCAGCGTAGCGGGGGGGCGGACCCAGTACTTC. Supplemented by reference TRBV9 and TRBJ2-5, the full variable domain reads DSGVTQTPKHLITATGQRVTLRCSPRSGDLSVYWYQQSLDQGLQFLIQYYNGEERAKGNILERFSAQQFPDLHSELNLSSLELGDSALYFCASSVAGGRTQYFGPGTRLLVL.

In its sample, this clone was seen a few times. The rearrangement joins TRBV30 to TRBJ2-7; D possibly corresponds to TRBD2 (6 bases). Trimming shortened V by 2 bases and J by 1 base, and 24 bases separated the two germline ends. The CDR3 covers 18 residues. The germline CDR1 and CDR2 sequences are GTSNPN and SVGIG (reference sequence). This chain's CDR3 is CAWSLKGTPGDPSYEQYF. In DNA form, the CDR3 reads TGTGCCTGGAGTCTAAAAGGGACCCCGGGGGATCCATCCTACGAGCAGTACTTC.

Written as DNA, the CDR3 is TGTGCCAGCAGCGTAGGGTCACCCAGGGGCACTGAAGCTTTCTTT. It translates to CASSVGSPRGTEAFF. The chain is built from TRBV9 and TRBJ1-1; tentatively, D is TRBD1 (6 bases). The CDR3 spans 15 residues. The ends were cut back, 0 bases at V and 4 bases at J, with 13 bases in the middle. Germline V gene data show CDR1 as SGDLS and CDR2 as YYNGEE.

The chain combines TRBV5-1 with TRBJ2-5; D is ambiguous. The V end lost 0 bases, the J end lost 5 bases, and 11 bases lay between the germline ends. Germline V gene sequence: CDR1 SGHRS, CDR2 YFSETQ. The CDR3 has 14 amino acids. The CDR3 here is CASSLELVGETQYF. The CDR3 nucleotides are TGCGCCAGCAGCTTGGAGCTAGTCGGCGAGACCCAGTACTTC.

The gene calls are TRBV6-5 and TRBJ1-2; 9 nucleotides agree with TRBD1. Germline V gene sequence: CDR1 MNHEY, CDR2 SVGAGI. CDR3 length equals 15 residues. J was trimmed by 8 bases and V by 7 bases; bases with no gene match: 14. The CDR3 region is CASTLRQGGLKGYTF. The DNA for the CDR3 is TGTGCCAGCACCCTACGACAGGGGGGGTTGAAGGGCTACACCTTC.

The J gene is TRBJ1-1, the V gene TRBV28; 8 nucleotides align to TRBD1. In germline, CDR1 is MDHEN, CDR2 SYDVKM. The length of the CDR3 is 14 residues. V dropped 6 bases and J dropped 1; count of bases not matched to a gene: 4. The CDR3 reads CASRPGTGNTEAFF. CDR3 nucleotides: TGTGCCAGCAGGCCCGGGACAGGGAACACTGAAGCTTTCTTT.

The chain has TRBV6-1 and TRBJ1-2; a possible D gene is TRBD1 (6 bases). Trimming left V 1 base short and J 1 base short, with 10 bases between. The CDR3 has 15 amino acids. Germline CDR1 MNHNS, CDR2 SASEGT. The CDR3, as DNA: TGTGCCAGCAGTGAAGGGGGGACACATAACTATGGCTACACCTTC. This translates into CASSEGGTHNYGYTF.

V usage is TRBV12-3 or TRBV12-4 and J usage is TRBJ1-2; D is unclear. With 3 bases removed from V and 8 bases from J, the gap between germline ends came to 10 bases. This CDR3 comprises 12 residues. This chain's CDR3 is CASSFTVEGYTF. CDR3 in DNA: TGTGCCAGCAGTTTCACGGTTGAGGGCTACACCTTC.

This rearrangement joins TRBV12-3 or TRBV12-4 to TRBJ1-1, with TRBD1 as a possible D gene (5 bases). The V end was cut by 7 bases, the J end by 12 bases, with 21 bases between. This CDR3 has 13 residues. In DNA, the CDR3 is TGTGCCAGCATTAAAATTGGGGCACTGAAATCTTTCTTT. Encoded protein: CASIKIGALKSFF.

This chain connects TRBV3-1 (or the pseudogene TRBV3-2) to TRBJ2-1, with 9 bases aligning to TRBD2. The germline gives CDR1 LGHDT, CDR2 YNNKEL (reference sequence). The V segment lost 1 base and the J segment 8 bases; nucleotides outside the gene matches: 6. CDR3 length equals 15 residues. The DNA for the CDR3 is TGTGCCAGCAGCCAAGCGCCTAGCGGGGTCTATGAGCAGTTCTTC. The encoded protein is CASSQAPSGVYEQFF.

The V and J genes are TRBV5-5 and TRBJ1-2; TRBD1 is a possible D gene (6 bases). The CDR3 is 14 amino acids. From germline, CDR1 is SGHKS and CDR2 YYEKEE (reference sequence). V lost 0 bases, J lost 3 bases, and 9 bases lay in between. CDR3 region: CASSLDRAYYGYTF. The CDR3 region has the DNA TGTGCCAGCAGCTTGGACAGGGCCTACTATGGCTACACCTTC. Based on the CDR3 plus reference TRBV5-5 and TRBJ1-2, the full variable domain is DAGVTQSPTHLIKTRGQQVTLRCSPISGHKSVSWYQQVLGQGPQFIFQYYEKEERGRGNFPDRFSARQFPNYSSELNVNALLLGDSALYLCASSLDRAYYGYTFGSGTRLTVV.

The chain has TRBV5-4 and TRBJ2-3; no clear D gene. The V gene's germline CDR1 is SGHNT and CDR2 YYREEE (reference sequence). The CDR3 is made up of 15 amino acids. Deletions cut 0 bases from V and 6 bases from J, with 14 bases between. The CDR3 DNA follows: TGTGCCAGCAGCTTGGCGGCAGGATCCTCGGATACGCAGTATTTT. Translated, it gives CASSLAAGSSDTQYF.

V is TRBV4-1 and J is TRBJ1-2, with 10 bases identical to TRBD1. The junction had 10 bases not matched to a gene; V was cut back by 1 base and J by 8 bases. This CDR3 is 16 amino acids long. The germline V gene has CDR1 MGHRA and CDR2 YSYEKL. The CDR3: CASSQGGGTGARGYTF. CDR3 in DNA: TGCGCCAGCAGCCAAGGAGGGGGGACAGGGGCGCGGGGCTACACCTTC.

This chain uses TRBV19 with TRBJ1-5, with D maybe TRBD1 (6 bases). The CDR3 is made up of 15 amino acids. Deletions cut 0 bases from V and 6 bases from J, with 12 bases between. Germline values: CDR1 LNHDA, CDR2 SQIVND (reference sequence). CDR3 DNA: TGTGCCAGTAGTATAGAAACGGACAGACTTCAGCCCCAGCATTTT. Translating it yields CASSIETDRLQPQHF.

The V gene is TRBV5-1, the J gene TRBJ2-6; unclear D gene. This CDR3 region has 16 residues. Germline V gene data show CDR1 as SGHRS and CDR2 as YFSETQ. Deletions cut 0 bases from V and 0 bases from J, with 7 bases between. CDR3 loop: CASSLDILSGANVLTF. The CDR3 bases are TGCGCCAGCAGCTTGGACATTCTCTCTGGGGCCAACGTCCTGACTTTC.

The V and J genes are TRBV5-1 and TRBJ1-2; weak D call: TRBD1 (5 bases). With 4 bases removed from V and 8 bases from J, the gap between germline ends came to 12 bases. This CDR3 has 12 amino acids. Germline CDR1 reads SGHRS; CDR2 reads YFSETQ. In nucleotides, the CDR3 is TGCGCCAGCAGCCCAGGGAGGGAGGGCTACACCTTC. Translation: CASSPGREGYTF.

This chain links TRBV5-1 with TRBJ1-1, with D perhaps TRBD1 (6 bases). The germline V and J ends were trimmed by 1 base and 5 bases, with 15 bases remaining between them. The CDR3 is 15 amino acids. Germline CDR1 and CDR2: SGHRS and YFSETQ. CDR3 nucleotides: TGCGCCAGCAGCTTGTCAGGGGCAGGCAGGACTGAAGCTTTCTTT. Translating it yields CASSLSGAGRTEAFF.

The CDR3 DNA follows: TGCGCCAGCAGCTCCGGGACTAGCGCCTACAATGAGCAGTTCTTC. This gives the protein CASSSGTSAYNEQFF. The chain links TRBV5-1 to TRBJ2-1; 10 nucleotides agree with TRBD2. The CDR3 consists of 15 residues. V shed 3 bases, J shed 2 bases, and the junction held 2 bases outside the gene matches. From germline, CDR1 is SGHRS and CDR2 YFSETQ.

The J gene is TRBJ1-2, the V gene TRBV27; perhaps TRBD1 as D (6 bases). Germline lookup yields CDR1 MNHEY and CDR2 SMNVEV (reference sequence). The CDR3 is made up of 13 amino acids. Trimming left V 8 bases short and J 8 bases short, with 18 bases between. The chain's CDR3 is CASSTGSVWGYTF. The CDR3 coding sequence is TGTGCCAGCTCAACAGGGAGCGTTTGGGGCTACACCTTC.

This chain links TRBV7-3 with TRBJ2-6, with 9 bases lining up with TRBD2. CDR1 SGHTA and CDR2 FQGTGA come from the germline V gene. The J segment lost 2 bases and the V segment lost 2 bases, leaving 1 base of the junction unmatched. The CDR3 runs 16 residues. Here the CDR3 reads CASSLGGRAGANVLTF. CDR3 sequence (DNA): TGTGCCAGCAGCTTAGGCGGGAGGGCTGGGGCCAACGTCCTGACTTTC.

This clone came up once. The chain combines TRBV3-1 (or the pseudogene TRBV3-2) with TRBJ1-4; weak D call: TRBD1 (5 bases). V was clipped by 4 bases and J by 8 bases, with 17 bases between them. Germline CDR1 reads LGHDT; CDR2 reads YNNKEL (reference sequence). This CDR3 comprises 15 residues. The CDR3 loop reads CASSPPGAVGEKLFF. DNA of the CDR3: TGTGCCAGCAGCCCGCCTGGGGCGGTCGGCGAAAAACTGTTTTTT.

This sequence joins TRBV3-1 (or the pseudogene TRBV3-2) and TRBJ2-2, with D perhaps TRBD1 (6 bases). Germline-derived CDR1 and CDR2 are LGHDT and YNNKEL (reference sequence). Trimming shortened V by 1 base and J by 6 bases, and 21 bases separated the two germline ends. The CDR3 is 18 residues long. The CDR3 loop is CASSQAIRLPGVSGELFF. In DNA form, the CDR3 reads TGTGCCAGCAGCCAAGCCATACGACTACCAGGGGTCTCCGGGGAGCTGTTTTTT.

The chain carries TRBV9 and TRBJ2-3; possible D gene TRBD2, 5 bases. CDR1 is SGDLS, CDR2 YYNGEE, per germline. Trimming shortened V by 3 bases and J by 0 bases, and 26 bases separated the two germline ends. The CDR3 has 20 amino acids. CDR3 DNA sequence: TGTGCCAGCAGCGGAGGTTTTAGGATTGGAACGGGAACTAGCACAGATACGCAGTATTTT. Its protein is CASSGGFRIGTGTSTDTQYF.

The chain carries TRBV25-1 and TRBJ1-2, with 7 bases lining up with TRBD1. Germline CDR1 and CDR2: MGHDK and SYGVNS. The ends lost 4 bases at V and 4 bases at J; junction bases unmatched: 3. This CDR3 has 13 residues. The CDR3: CASSATGTYGYTF. The DNA for the CDR3 is TGTGCCAGCAGTGCGACAGGGACCTATGGCTACACCTTC.

The chain couples TRBV19 to TRBJ2-7, with D tentatively TRBD1 (5 bases). Germline assignment: CDR1 LNHDA and CDR2 SQIVND (reference sequence). V was clipped by 6 bases and J by 3 bases, with 15 bases between them. The CDR3 spans 14 residues. CDR3: CASSLATEYYEQYF. The CDR3 region has the DNA TGTGCCAGTAGCCTCGCGACAGAATACTACGAGCAGTACTTC.